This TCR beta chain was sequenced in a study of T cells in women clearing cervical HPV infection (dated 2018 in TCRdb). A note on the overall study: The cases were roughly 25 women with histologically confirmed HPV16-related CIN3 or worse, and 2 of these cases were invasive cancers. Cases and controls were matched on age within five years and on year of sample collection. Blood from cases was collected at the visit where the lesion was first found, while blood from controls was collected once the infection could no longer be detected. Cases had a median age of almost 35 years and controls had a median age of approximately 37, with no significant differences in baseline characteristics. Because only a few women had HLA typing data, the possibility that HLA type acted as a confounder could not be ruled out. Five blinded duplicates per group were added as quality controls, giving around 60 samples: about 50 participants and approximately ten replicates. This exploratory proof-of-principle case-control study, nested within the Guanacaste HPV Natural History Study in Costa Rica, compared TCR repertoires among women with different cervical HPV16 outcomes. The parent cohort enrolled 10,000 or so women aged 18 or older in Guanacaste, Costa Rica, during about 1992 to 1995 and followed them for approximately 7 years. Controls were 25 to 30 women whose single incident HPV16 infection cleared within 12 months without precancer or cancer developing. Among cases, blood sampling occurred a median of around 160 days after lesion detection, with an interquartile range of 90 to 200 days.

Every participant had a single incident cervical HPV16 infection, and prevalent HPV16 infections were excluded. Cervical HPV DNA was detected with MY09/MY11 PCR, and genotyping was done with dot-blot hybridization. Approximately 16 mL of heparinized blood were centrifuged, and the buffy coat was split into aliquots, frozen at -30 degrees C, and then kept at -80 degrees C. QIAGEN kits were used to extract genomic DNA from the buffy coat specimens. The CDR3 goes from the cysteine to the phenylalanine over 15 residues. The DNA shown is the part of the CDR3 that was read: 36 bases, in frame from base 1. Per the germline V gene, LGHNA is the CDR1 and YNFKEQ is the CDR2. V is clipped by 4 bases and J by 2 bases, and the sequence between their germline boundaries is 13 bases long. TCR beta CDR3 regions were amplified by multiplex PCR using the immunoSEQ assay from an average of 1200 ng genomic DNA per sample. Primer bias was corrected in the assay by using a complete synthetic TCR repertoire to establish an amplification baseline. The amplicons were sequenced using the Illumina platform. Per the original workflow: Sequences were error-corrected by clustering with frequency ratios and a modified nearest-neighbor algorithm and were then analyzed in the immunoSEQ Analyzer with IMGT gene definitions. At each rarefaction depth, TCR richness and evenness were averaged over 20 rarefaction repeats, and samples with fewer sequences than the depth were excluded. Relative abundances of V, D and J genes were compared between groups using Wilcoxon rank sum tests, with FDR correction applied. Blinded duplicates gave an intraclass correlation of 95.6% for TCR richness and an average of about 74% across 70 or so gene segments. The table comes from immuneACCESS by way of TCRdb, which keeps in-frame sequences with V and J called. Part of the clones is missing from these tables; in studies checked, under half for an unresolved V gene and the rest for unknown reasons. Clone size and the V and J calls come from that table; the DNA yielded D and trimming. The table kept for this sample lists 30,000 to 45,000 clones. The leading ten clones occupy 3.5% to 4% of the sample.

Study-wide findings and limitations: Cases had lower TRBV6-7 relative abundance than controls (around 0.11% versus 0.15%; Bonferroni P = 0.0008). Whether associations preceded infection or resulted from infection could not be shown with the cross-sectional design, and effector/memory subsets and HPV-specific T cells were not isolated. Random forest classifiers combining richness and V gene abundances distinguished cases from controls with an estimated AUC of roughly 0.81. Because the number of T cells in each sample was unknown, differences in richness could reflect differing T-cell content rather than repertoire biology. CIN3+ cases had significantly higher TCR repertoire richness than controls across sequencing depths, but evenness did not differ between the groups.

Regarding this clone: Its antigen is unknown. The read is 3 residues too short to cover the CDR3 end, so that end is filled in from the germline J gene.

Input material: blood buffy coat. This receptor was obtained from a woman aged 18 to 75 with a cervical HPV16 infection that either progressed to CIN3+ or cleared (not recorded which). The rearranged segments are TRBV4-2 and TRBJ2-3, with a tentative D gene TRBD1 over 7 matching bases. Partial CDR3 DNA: TGTGCCAGCAGCCCAGGGGGGTCGGACACAGATACG. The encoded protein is CASSPGGSDTDT. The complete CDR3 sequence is CASSPGGSDTDTQYF.